Included here is one T cell receptor beta chain sequence, with context. This sample is part of a study of blood T cell repertoires in COVID-19. Assignment of participants to cohorts was predicated upon participant-reported clinical history. TCRdb's table, derived via immunoSEQ multiplex PCR, lists solely in-frame clones and lacks some. Here the sample spans about 300,000 clones, 75% to 90% being singletons. The CDR3 extends over 14 amino acids. V gave up 2 bases and J gave up 4 bases; unmatched junction bases: 4. Germline assignment: CDR1 SNHLY and CDR2 FYNNEI. This chain joins TRBV2 and TRBJ1-2; 7 nucleotides agree with TRBD1. The TCR originated in a woman in her forties who had recovered from COVID-19. The sequenced material came from PBMCs or T cells enriched from blood (not recorded which). CDR3 residues: CASSESQGGYGYTF. The CDR3 region has the DNA TGTGCCAGCAGTGAATCGCAGGGGGGCTATGGCTACACCTTC.